This is a list of T cell receptor beta chains from one sample in a study of CD8 T cells in Susac syndrome. Each CDR3 protein is one row after TCRdb ran MiXCR on the immunoSEQ multiplex PCR reads. The table has around 300,000 distinct CDR3 sequences, approximately 85% seen once. The sequenced sample was CD8+ T cells from PBMCs. These receptors all stem from a human donor with multiple sclerosis. Both conserved end residues are part of each CDR3. Fields, in order: clone size, D gene, V gene, J gene, CDR3 DNA, CDR3 protein. A D gene is named only where the DNA matches it firmly. Part of the rows lack a size; the others show once, few, many or a class for expanded clones.

size: -
D: -
V: TRBV12-3/TRBV12-4
J: TRBJ1-2
DNA: TGTGCCAGCAGTCTAGTAGGGGGTACCTATGGCTACACCTTC
CDR3: CASSLVGGTYGYTF

size: -
D: TRBD1
V: TRBV19
J: TRBJ2-1
DNA: TGTGCCAGTAGTATCCTGACAGGGGACAATGAGCAGTTCTTC
CDR3: CASSILTGDNEQFF

size: -
D: TRBD2
V: TRBV24-1
J: TRBJ2-3
DNA: TGTGCCACCAGTGACCGGACCACTAGCGGAGGCACAGATACGCAGTATTTT
CDR3: CATSDRTTSGGTDTQYF

size: -
D: TRBD2
V: TRBV15
J: TRBJ2-1
DNA: TGTGCCACCAGCTTACGGGGGGGGGCGCATGAGCAGTTCTTC
CDR3: CATSLRGGAHEQFF

size: -
D: TRBD2
V: TRBV27
J: TRBJ2-1
DNA: TGTGCCAGCAGTGCCGGACTAGCGGACTACTCCTACAATGAGCAGTTCTTC
CDR3: CASSAGLADYSYNEQFF

size: -
D: TRBD2
V: TRBV3-1
J: TRBJ2-5
DNA: TGTGCCAGCAGCCAAGATTTTGAGGGAGGGCCTAGCGGGAGTGATCAAGAGACCCAGTACTTC
CDR3: CASSQDFEGGPSGSDQETQYF

size: -
D: -
V: TRBV27
J: TRBJ2-1
DNA: TGTGCCAGCACGGTCCAACGGGGGTACAATGAGCAGTTCTTC
CDR3: CASTVQRGYNEQFF

size: -
D: -
V: TRBV20-1
J: TRBJ2-7
DNA: TGCAGTGCTAGAGATTTCAGAGGTTCCTCCTACGAGCAGTACTTC
CDR3: CSARDFRGSSYEQYF

size: once
D: -
V: TRBV29-1
J: TRBJ1-2
DNA: TGCAGCGCCGTGGAGGGGACGCCTGTTAACTATGGCTACACCTTC
CDR3: CSAVEGTPVNYGYTF

size: -
D: -
V: TRBV5-5
J: TRBJ1-3
DNA: TGTGCCAGCAGCTGGACAACAGGGACGTACACCATATATTTT
CDR3: CASSWTTGTYTIYF

size: -
D: TRBD2
V: TRBV7-9
J: TRBJ2-1
DNA: TGTGCCAGCAGCTCCCCTAGCGGGAGCCTCCCGGCCTCCTATGAGCAGTTCTTC
CDR3: CASSSPSGSLPASYEQFF

size: -
D: -
V: TRBV13
J: TRBJ2-1
DNA: TGTGCCAGCAGCCCCCCTCAGCGGCCCAATGAGCAGTTCTTC
CDR3: CASSPPQRPNEQFF

size: few
D: -
V: TRBV5-4
J: TRBJ1-1
DNA: TGTGCCAGCAGCTTGGCCGTGAACACTGAAGCTTTCTTT
CDR3: CASSLAVNTEAFF

size: -
D: TRBD2
V: TRBV6-5
J: TRBJ2-7
DNA: TGTGCCAGCAGTATGGCTAGCGGGATTTACGAGCAGTACTTC
CDR3: CASSMASGIYEQYF

size: -
D: -
V: TRBV7-2
J: TRBJ1-1
DNA: TGTGCCAGCAGCATCCCGTACACTGAAGCTTTCTTT
CDR3: CASSIPYTEAFF

size: -
D: -
V: TRBV20-1
J: TRBJ2-1
DNA: TGCAGTGCGAACTTCCGCGGGTGGAATGAGCAGTTCTTC
CDR3: CSANFRGWNEQFF

size: -
D: TRBD2
V: TRBV4-3
J: TRBJ2-1
DNA: TGCGCCAGCAGCCAAGAACTAGCGGTAACCAACAATGAGCAGTTCTTC
CDR3: CASSQELAVTNNEQFF

size: once
D: -
V: TRBV25-1
J: TRBJ2-1
DNA: TGTGCCAGCAGTGAATTATCAGGGGGGGGATACAATGAGCAGTTCTTC
CDR3: CASSELSGGGYNEQFF

size: -
D: TRBD2
V: TRBV11-2
J: TRBJ2-5
DNA: TGTGCCAGCAGCTTAGGAAGGGGGACTAGCGGTCAAGAGACCCAGTACTTC
CDR3: CASSLGRGTSGQETQYF

size: -
D: -
V: TRBV9
J: TRBJ2-7
DNA: TGTGCCAGCAGCTCCCTTTTGGGTTCCCACGAGCAGTACTTC
CDR3: CASSSLLGSHEQYF

size: -
D: TRBD2
V: TRBV11-2
J: TRBJ2-1
DNA: TGTGCCAGCAGCTTAACGGGAGGGAGCTCCTACAATGAGCAGTTCTTC
CDR3: CASSLTGGSSYNEQFF

size: -
D: TRBD2
V: TRBV11-1
J: TRBJ2-2
DNA: TGTGCCAGCAGCTTAGCGGGACTAGCGGGAGATTCTACGAACACCGGGGAGCTGTTTTTT
CDR3: CASSLAGLAGDSTNTGELFF

size: -
D: TRBD2
V: TRBV20-1
J: TRBJ2-7
DNA: TGCAGTGCTAGGGATACTAGCGGTAGCTCCTACGAGCAGTACTTC
CDR3: CSARDTSGSSYEQYF

size: -
D: -
V: TRBV4-3
J: TRBJ1-1
DNA: TGCGCCAGCAGCCAAGATTTCACCCCGAATCAGGCTTTCTTT
CDR3: CASSQDFTPNQAFF

size: -
D: TRBD2
V: TRBV29-1
J: TRBJ2-1
DNA: TGCAGCGTTGAGACTAGCGGGACGGCGGGCTCCTACAATGAGCAGTTCTTC
CDR3: CSVETSGTAGSYNEQFF

size: few
D: TRBD1
V: TRBV28
J: TRBJ2-7
DNA: TGTGCCAGCAGTCCCCCGGAGGGACAGGTTTACTACGAGCAGTACTTC
CDR3: CASSPPEGQVYYEQYF

size: -
D: -
V: TRBV7-6
J: TRBJ2-1
DNA: TGTGCCAGCAGCTTAGCGGGGGAATCAGCGGAGGGTGAGCAGTTCTTC
CDR3: CASSLAGESAEGEQFF

size: -
D: -
V: TRBV30
J: TRBJ2-7
DNA: TGTGCCTGGAGTGTCGGTGCGGGGAACGAGCAGTACTTC
CDR3: CAWSVGAGNEQYF

size: once
D: -
V: TRBV30
J: TRBJ2-4
DNA: TGTGCCTGGAGATTAATAGCCAAAAACATTCAGTACTTC
CDR3: CAWRLIAKNIQYF

size: -
D: -
V: TRBV5-6
J: TRBJ2-7
DNA: TGTGCCAGCAGCTTGGCCGGGGGTGCATCCTACGAGCAGTACTTC
CDR3: CASSLAGGASYEQYF

size: -
D: TRBD1
V: TRBV11-1
J: TRBJ2-3
DNA: TGTGCCAGCAGCTTAGTCACGGGACAGGGTTTTACCGGGATAGGGGATACGCAGTATTTT
CDR3: CASSLVTGQGFTGIGDTQYF

size: -
D: -
V: TRBV7-9
J: TRBJ2-7
DNA: TGTGCCAGCAGCTTTCCCGCCTCCTACGAGCAGTACTTC
CDR3: CASSFPASYEQYF

size: -
D: TRBD1
V: TRBV7-2
J: TRBJ1-5
DNA: TGTGCCAGCAGCTTATTTCCACAGGGGAGGGGTCAGCCCCAGCATTTT
CDR3: CASSLFPQGRGQPQHF

size: few
D: TRBD2
V: TRBV11-2
J: TRBJ2-5
DNA: TGTGCCAGCAGCCGAGCGGGAGGGCCAGAGACCCAGTACTTC
CDR3: CASSRAGGPETQYF

size: -
D: -
V: TRBV7-2
J: TRBJ2-7
DNA: TGTGCCAGCAGCGCCAGGACAGTCTCCTACGAGCAGTACTTC
CDR3: CASSARTVSYEQYF

size: -
D: TRBD1
V: TRBV19
J: TRBJ1-1
DNA: TGTGCCAGTAGTTTGGGACAGGTGGGAACTGAAGCTTTCTTT
CDR3: CASSLGQVGTEAFF

size: once
D: -
V: TRBV6-2/TRBV6-3
J: TRBJ2-7
DNA: TGTGCCAGCAGTTACGGCGCGGAGTTCTCCTACGAGCAGTACTTC
CDR3: CASSYGAEFSYEQYF

size: -
D: -
V: TRBV4-2
J: TRBJ2-1
DNA: TGTGCCAGCAGCCAAGGCCAGGGAGAGATTAATGAGCAGTTCTTC
CDR3: CASSQGQGEINEQFF

size: -
D: TRBD1
V: TRBV6-5
J: TRBJ1-1
DNA: TGTGCCAGCAGTTGGCGACAGGGAAACACTGAAGCTTTCTTT
CDR3: CASSWRQGNTEAFF

size: -
D: -
V: TRBV27
J: TRBJ2-3
DNA: TGTGCCAGCAGTTCAGAGATTTACACAGATACGCAGTATTTT
CDR3: CASSSEIYTDTQYF

size: -
D: -
V: TRBV24-1
J: TRBJ2-1
DNA: TGTGCCACCACCATCGTGGTAGGGAGTGCCATGGATGAGCAGTTCTTC
CDR3: CATTIVVGSAMDEQFF

size: -
D: TRBD1
V: TRBV5-1
J: TRBJ1-1
DNA: TGCGCCAGCAGCTTCAAACAGGGGGCGGATACTGAAGCTTTCTTT
CDR3: CASSFKQGADTEAFF

size: -
D: -
V: TRBV7-2
J: TRBJ1-1
DNA: TGTGCCAGCAGCCTAACCCTGACAGCGAACACTGAAGCTTTCTTT
CDR3: CASSLTLTANTEAFF

size: -
D: -
V: TRBV28
J: TRBJ1-5
DNA: TGTGCCAGCAGTCCGAACCGGGGTTTTCTTCTTCAGCCCCAGCATTTT
CDR3: CASSPNRGFLLQPQHF

size: -
D: TRBD1
V: TRBV20-1
J: TRBJ2-7
DNA: TGCAGTGCTGATGGGGACAGGGACGAGCAGTACTTC
CDR3: CSADGDRDEQYF

size: -
D: -
V: TRBV19
J: TRBJ2-3
DNA: TGTGCCAGTAGTATAGATGAACGGGACATTGGTGGAGATACGCAGTATTTT
CDR3: CASSIDERDIGGDTQYF

size: -
D: TRBD2
V: TRBV30
J: TRBJ2-7
DNA: TGTGCCTGGAGTGTAGGGGCGGGAGCCTACGAGCAGTACTTC
CDR3: CAWSVGAGAYEQYF

size: -
D: TRBD1
V: TRBV7-3
J: TRBJ2-7
DNA: TGTGCCAGCAGCTTCCGGACAGGGATGAGGCAGTACTTC
CDR3: CASSFRTGMRQYF

size: -
D: -
V: TRBV6-5
J: TRBJ1-2
DNA: TGTGCCAGCAGTTACTCTGCTTGGGGCAACTATGGCTACACCTTC
CDR3: CASSYSAWGNYGYTF